This TCR beta chain was profiled in a study of T cells expressing NK-cell markers. Across the whole study: Eight donors were sequenced, of whom seven were HCMV-seropositive, while the remaining one was HCMV-seronegative.

This CDR3 is 18 amino acids long. The germline gives CDR1 SQVTM, CDR2 ANQGSEA. For TCR beta, cDNA was produced by 5'RACE template switching with UMIs. TCRdb reprocessed the 5' RACE reads and reports one entry per CDR3 protein, with no DNA. The data show roughly 280,000 distinct CDR3 sequences, and the top ten clones hold 0.39%. This sequence was found in a man younger than 30 in good health. The chain carries TRBV29-1 and TRBJ2-3; the TCRdb call, TRBD2, lacks DNA for checking. Sequenced: blood T cells: a sorted CD56 or NKG2C T cell subset, CD4+ or CD8+ T cells, or bulk PBMC T cells (not recorded which). CDR3: CSAPGLAGILSSTDTQYF.